Presented here are 14 T cell receptor beta chains from one specimen sequenced in a study of blood T cell repertoires in COVID-19. TCRdb's table, derived via immunoSEQ multiplex PCR, lists solely in-frame clones and lacks some. The repertoire holds under 120,000 clones, with about 88% as singletons. Sequencing was done on a sample of peripheral blood. The source is a human donor in a cohort sampled during active COVID-19.

The CDR3 reads CASSTTRGGAQPQHF. The CDR3 DNA reads as TGTGCCAGCAGTACCACGAGGGGAGGCGCTCAGCCCCAGCATTTT. This sequence joins TRBV7-2 and TRBJ1-5; TRBD1 is a possible D gene (5 bases). Between the trimmed V and J ends, which lost 6 bases and 6 bases, there was a span of 18 bases. This CDR3 is built from 15 residues. Germline-derived CDR1 and CDR2 are SGHTA and FQGNSA.

This chain uses TRBV30 with TRBJ1-1; possibly TRBD1 for D (6 bases). The CDR3 is 16 amino acids. Trimming stripped 2 bases from V and 6 bases from J, with 22 bases between. Germline CDR1 and CDR2: GTSNPN and SVGIG (reference sequence). CDR3 nucleotides: TGTGCCTGGAGTAGTCCCTCACAGGGATATGTCTCTGAAGCTTTCTTT. It yields the protein CAWSSPSQGYVSEAFF.

This clone was detected a few times. V is TRBV7-9 and J is TRBJ2-7; weak D call: TRBD1 (5 bases). Trimming left V 1 base short and J 2 bases short, with 9 bases between. The CDR3 contains 14 residues. Germline CDR1 reads SEHNR; CDR2 reads FQNEAQ (reference sequence). CDR3 DNA sequence: TGTGCCAGCAGCTTAGTACAGGTCCCCTACGAGCAGTACTTC. Amino acids: CASSLVQVPYEQYF.

The chain has TRBV2 and TRBJ2-7; D might be TRBD1 (6 bases). The CDR3 is made up of 13 amino acids. Germline V CDR1 and CDR2: SNHLY, FYNNEI. Deletions cut 4 bases from V and 6 bases from J, with 13 bases between. This CDR3 reads CASSVQGYGEQYF. For the CDR3, the DNA is TGTGCCAGCAGTGTTCAGGGGTACGGCGAGCAGTACTTC.

The genes are TRBV29-1 and TRBJ2-3, with TRBD1 matching over 7 bases. The germline V gene encodes CDR1 SQVTM and CDR2 ANQGSEA. The CDR3 is 13 amino acids. V shed 6 bases and J 2 bases; nucleotides not matched to a gene: 5. The CDR3 region is CSVQEGATDTQYF. DNA for the CDR3: TGCAGCGTCCAAGAGGGGGCCACAGATACGCAGTATTTT.

This chain's CDR3 is CASSAQLAANTDTQYF. The CDR3 nucleotides are TGTGCCAGCAGCGCCCAACTAGCGGCGAACACAGATACGCAGTATTTT. V and J are TRBV7-6 and TRBJ2-3; 8 positions agree with TRBD2. Trimming removed 5 bases from V and 2 bases from J; junction bases left unmatched: 9. CDR1 is SGHVS and CDR2 is FNYEAQ in the germline V gene. There are 16 residues in the CDR3.

With respect to this clone: The same CDR3 arises from other DNA sequences in this sample as well. This rearrangement joins TRBV29-1 to TRBJ1-1, with D tentatively TRBD1 (5 bases). V shed 2 bases and J shed 2 bases, with 9 bases lying between them. This CDR3 is 13 amino acids long. CDR1 is SQVTM, CDR2 ANQGSEA, per germline. The CDR3 sequence: CSVETGGNTEAFF. Here the CDR3 DNA reads TGCAGCGTTGAAACGGGGGGTAACACTGAAGCTTTCTTT.

This sequence joins TRBV11-2 and TRBJ2-1, with D possibly being TRBD1 (6 bases). Trimming removed 3 bases at V and 7 bases at J, with 7 bases between. Per the germline V gene, CDR1 is SGHAT and CDR2 is FQNNGV. This CDR3 is built from 12 residues. The CDR3 sequence is CASSFRGNEQFF. The CDR3 nucleotides read TGTGCCAGCAGCTTCAGGGGTAATGAGCAGTTCTTC.

The rearrangement links TRBV5-1 to TRBJ2-1; 14 bases line up with TRBD2. Germline V lookup: CDR1 SGHRS, CDR2 YFSETQ. Germline trimming cut 4 bases from V and 8 bases from J; bases unmatched to any gene: 11. The CDR3 sequence is 17 residues long. CDR3 loop: CASSTGRGLAGEHEQFF. In nucleotides, the CDR3 is TGCGCCAGCAGCACAGGAAGGGGACTAGCGGGAGAGCATGAGCAGTTCTTC. The complete variable domain, with remaining parts taken from reference TRBV5-1 and TRBJ2-1, reads KAGVTQTPRYLIKTRGQQVTLSCSPISGHRSVSWYQQTPGQGLQFLFEYFSETQRNKGNFPGRFSGRQFSNSRSEMNVSTLELGDSALYLCASSTGRGLAGEHEQFFGPGTRLTVL.

The chain is built from TRBV5-1 and TRBJ1-1, with D possibly matching TRBD1 (5 bases). Germline values: CDR1 SGHRS, CDR2 YFSETQ. There are 15 residues in the CDR3. V was shortened by 3 bases and J by 2 bases, with 14 bases between the two germline ends. The CDR3 nucleotides are TGCGCCAGCAGCTGGGGGTGGGAGGTTAACACTGAAGCTTTCTTT. It yields the protein CASSWGWEVNTEAFF.

This chain joins TRBV6-5 and TRBJ2-2; 9 bases match TRBD2. Looked up from germline, CDR1 is MNHEY and CDR2 is SVGAGI. This CDR3 region has 13 residues. J was trimmed by 7 bases and V by 7 bases; bases with no gene match: 4. The CDR3: CASTPRGGGELFF. The DNA of the CDR3 is TGTGCCAGCACCCCGCGGGGGGGCGGGGAGCTGTTTTTT.

The CDR3 nucleotides read TGTGCCAGCCATCCAGGGGGTTCACCCCTCCACTTT. As protein: CASHPGGSPLHF. The V call is TRBV6-5, the J call TRBJ1-6; 7 bases match TRBD1. This CDR3 is built from 12 residues. With 8 bases clipped from V and 9 bases from J, the junction kept 4 bases outside the gene matches. Looked up from germline, CDR1 is MNHEY and CDR2 is SVGAGI.

This clone showed up just once. This sequence joins TRBV7-2 and TRBJ1-3; D is possibly TRBD1 (5 bases). The CDR3 extends over 15 amino acids. V lost 5 bases, J lost 2 bases, and 13 bases lay in between. The germline V gene has CDR1 SGHTA and CDR2 FQGNSA. CDR3 in amino acids: CASSPDSKAGNTIYF. For the CDR3, the DNA is TGTGCCAGCAGCCCAGACAGTAAAGCTGGAAACACCATATATTTT.

V usage is TRBV4-2 and J usage is TRBJ1-2; D gene unclear. V was shortened by 0 bases and J by 2 bases, with 7 bases between the two germline ends. The CDR3 is 14 residues long. Germline V gene sequence: CDR1 LGHNA, CDR2 YNFKEQ. CDR3 region: CASSQENTNYGYTF. The CDR3 DNA reads as TGTGCCAGCAGCCAAGAGAACACAAACTATGGCTACACCTTC.